This TCR beta chain was captured in a study of cytomegalovirus exposure and HLA in healthy donors. Notes on the study in general: The authors reported that TCR beta sequences could predict HLA-A and HLA-B alleles. These predictions were accurate for most subjects in the first cohort. Cytomegalovirus association was listed for about 160 TCR beta chains. TRBV6-2, TRBV6-3 and some other V segments were excluded as indistinguishable.

Primers for the PCR totalled 60 Vbeta and 13 Jbeta. Sequenced by immunoSEQ multiplex PCR; TCRdb stores in-frame clones only, minus some. Found here are around 150,000 clones, less than 85% of them singletons; the top ten hold under 8%. Trimming cost V 4 bases and J 4 bases, with 21 bases left between them. The CDR3 spans 17 residues. This clone came up a few times. Its antigen remains unknown. What was sequenced was PBMCs. This chain uses TRBV5-3 with TRBJ1-3, with D possibly matching TRBD1 (5 bases). TRBV5-3 is given ORF status, its function remaining uncertain. The TCR sequence derives from a man between 50 and 59 years old in good health and CMV-seropositive. CDR3 region: CARSPQGAGKVGNTIYF. The CDR3 DNA follows: TGTGCCAGAAGCCCGCAGGGTGCAGGGAAGGTAGGAAACACCATATATTTT.